These T cell receptor beta chains were read from a single sample in a study of control samples from healthy donors and cancer patients. Measured with immunoSEQ multiplex PCR; TCRdb has only the in-frame clones, and not every one. The profile shows 60,000 to 75,000 clones, over 70% of them singletons. The sample consisted of blood. The receptors derive from a man aged 50 to 59 in good health. Each CDR3 is given with its conserved first and last residue. Fields, in order: D gene, clone size, V gene, J gene, CDR3 protein, CDR3 DNA. The D gene is left open where the match is weak. Clone size is given for some rows only: seen once, a few or many times, or a class if the clone is expanded.

TRBD2	-	TRBV7-7	TRBJ2-3	CASSLTSGVTDTQYF	TGTGCCAGCAGCTTAACTAGCGGAGTTACAGATACGCAGTATTTT
-	-	TRBV7-3	TRBJ2-2	CASSLGQTGELFF	TGTGCCAGCAGCTTAGGACAGACCGGGGAGCTGTTTTTT
-	-	TRBV5-6	TRBJ1-2	CASSFLRTDFYGYTF	TGTGCCAGCAGCTTTCTGAGGACAGACTTCTATGGCTACACCTTC
-	-	TRBV5-6	TRBJ1-2	CASSSRTESNYGYTF	TGTGCCAGCAGCTCCCGGACGGAGTCTAACTATGGCTACACCTTC
-	once	TRBV18	TRBJ1-1	CASSRSQGEAFF	TGTGCCAGCTCGCGGTCCCAGGGTGAGGCTTTCTTT
TRBD2	-	TRBV27	TRBJ2-5	CASSSGGYQETQYF	TGTGCCAGCAGCAGCGGGGGGTACCAAGAGACCCAGTACTTC
-	once	TRBV19	TRBJ1-5	CASRTSSGHVNQPQHF	TGTGCCAGTAGGACGTCGTCGGGACATGTAAATCAGCCCCAGCATTTT
-	-	TRBV5-4	TRBJ2-5	CASSLATRSYAETQYF	TGTGCCAGCAGCTTGGCGACCAGGTCCTATGCGGAGACCCAGTACTTC
-	-	TRBV25-1	TRBJ2-7	CASISGSHEQYF	TGTGCCAGCATCTCAGGATCCCACGAGCAGTACTTC
-	-	TRBV14	TRBJ2-1	CASSPRQGGNEQFF	TGTGCCAGCAGCCCGCGGCAGGGGGGGAATGAGCAGTTCTTC
-	-	TRBV28	TRBJ2-4	CASSLLHRKNIQYF	TGTGCCAGCAGTTTATTACACCGTAAAAACATTCAGTACTTC
-	-	TRBV28	TRBJ1-6	CASSPPRRDSPLHF	TGTGCCAGCAGTCCACCTCGGAGGGATTCACCCCTCCACTTT
TRBD2	-	TRBV7-2	TRBJ2-4	CASSSRAPGLAGNIQYF	TGTGCCAGCAGCTCCAGAGCTCCGGGACTAGCGGGAAACATTCAGTACTTC
TRBD2	-	TRBV11-3	TRBJ2-7	CASSLELAGVNEQYF	TGTGCCAGCAGCTTAGAACTAGCGGGAGTAAACGAGCAGTACTTC
-	-	TRBV11-2	TRBJ1-4	CASSLYPEGTNEKLFF	TGTGCCAGCAGCTTATACCCGGAGGGCACTAATGAAAAACTGTTTTTT
TRBD2	-	TRBV6-2/TRBV6-3	TRBJ2-5	CASSYTGGDPTQTQYF	TGTGCCAGCAGTTACACCGGGGGGGACCCCACTCAGACCCAGTACTTC
-	-	TRBV6-5	TRBJ1-5	CASSLSGAQPQHF	TGTGCCAGCAGTCTTTCAGGGGCTCAGCCCCAGCATTTT
-	-	TRBV10-3	TRBJ1-1	CAIRNLGTEAFF	TGTGCCATCAGGAACCTGGGAACTGAAGCTTTCTTT
-	-	TRBV7-2	TRBJ2-7	CASSLSSYEQYF	TGTGCCAGCAGCTTAAGTTCCTACGAGCAGTACTTC
-	-	TRBV19	TRBJ1-3	CASKFSGNTIYF	TGTGCCAGTAAATTTTCGGGAAACACCATATATTTT
-	once	TRBV5-1	TRBJ2-1	CASSFGLVGDKSNEQFF	TGCGCCAGCAGCTTCGGATTAGTTGGTGATAAGAGCAATGAGCAGTTCTTC
TRBD1	-	TRBV11-3	TRBJ2-6	CASSFPTGGISGANVLTF	TGTGCCAGCAGCTTCCCGACAGGGGGGATTTCTGGGGCCAACGTCCTGACTTTC
-	-	TRBV7-2	TRBJ1-2	CASSPDYGYTF	TGTGCCAGCAGCCCAGACTATGGCTACACCTTC
-	once	TRBV29-1	TRBJ1-1	CSVEERRNTEAFF	TGCAGCGTTGAAGAGAGGAGGAACACTGAAGCTTTCTTT
-	-	TRBV27	TRBJ1-1	CASSLKSGEGEAFF	TGTGCCAGCAGTTTAAAATCAGGGGAGGGTGAAGCTTTCTTT
-	-	TRBV27	TRBJ1-1	CASRLPGGNTEAFF	TGTGCCAGCAGGCTCCCGGGGGGGAACACTGAAGCTTTCTTT
-	-	TRBV11-3	TRBJ1-1	CASSLGKGEAFF	TGTGCCAGCAGCTTAGGGAAGGGTGAAGCTTTCTTT
-	-	TRBV6-5	TRBJ2-4	CASTFTPDIQYF	TGTGCCAGCACCTTTACGCCGGACATTCAGTACTTC
-	-	TRBV2	TRBJ1-4	CASSDGQGFNEKLFF	TGTGCCAGCAGTGACGGGCAAGGTTTTAATGAAAAACTGTTTTTT
-	few	TRBV24-1	TRBJ2-4	CATSGSSVLAKNIQYF	TGTGCCACCAGTGGATCTAGCGTTTTAGCCAAAAACATTCAGTACTTC
TRBD1	-	TRBV15	TRBJ1-2	CATSSGQGEGYTF	TGTGCCACCAGCAGCGGACAGGGAGAGGGCTACACCTTC
TRBD1	-	TRBV12-5	TRBJ1-5	CASGSGTAGNQPQHF	TGTGCTAGTGGTTCCGGGACAGCGGGGAATCAGCCCCAGCATTTT
-	-	TRBV9	TRBJ1-3	CASSVASGSGNTIYF	TGTGCCAGCAGCGTAGCTAGCGGTTCTGGGAACACCATATATTTT
-	-	TRBV6-5	TRBJ1-6	CVSSRGGSNSPLHF	TGTGTCAGCAGCCGAGGCGGAAGTAATTCACCCCTCCACTTT
-	-	TRBV19	TRBJ2-7	CASSGDRDPLPEQYF	TGTGCCAGTAGCGGCGACCGGGACCCCCTTCCCGAGCAGTACTTC
-	-	TRBV20-1	TRBJ2-1	CSAIGAGQFF	TGCAGTGCTATTGGGGCGGGGCAGTTCTTC
TRBD1	-	TRBV30	TRBJ1-2	CAWIRQGWNYGYTF	TGTGCCTGGATTAGACAGGGCTGGAACTATGGCTACACCTTC
-	-	TRBV5-6	TRBJ1-1	CASSLSSQAVEAFF	TGTGCCAGCAGCTTGTCCAGTCAAGCAGTAGAAGCTTTCTTT
TRBD1	-	TRBV5-4	TRBJ2-7	CASSPGQGAGEQYF	TGTGCCAGCAGCCCCGGACAGGGGGCGGGAGAGCAGTACTTC
-	-	TRBV3-1/TRBV3-2	TRBJ1-2	CASSQGGPQGFGYGYTF	TGTGCCAGCAGCCAAGGCGGCCCGCAGGGATTTGGCTATGGCTACACCTTC
-	-	TRBV6-1	TRBJ1-5	CASSEALRSGQPQHF	TGTGCCAGCAGTGAAGCGCTGCGTTCGGGTCAGCCCCAGCATTTT
-	-	TRBV24-1	TRBJ2-3	CATSDPQTGSTDTQYF	TGTGCCACCAGTGATCCCCAGACAGGTAGCACAGATACGCAGTATTTT
-	-	TRBV28	TRBJ2-2	CAKGPGPSEGFSGELFF	TGTGCCAAAGGGCCGGGACCCTCGGAGGGATTTTCCGGGGAGCTGTTTTTT
-	-	TRBV5-1	TRBJ1-2	CASSLSGAGYTF	TGCGCCAGCAGCTTGTCGGGGGCTGGCTACACCTTC
-	once	TRBV18	TRBJ1-1	CASSPINRVTEAFF	TGTGCCAGCTCACCAATCAACAGGGTCACTGAAGCTTTCTTT
-	-	TRBV28	TRBJ2-5	CASRSGAVETQYF	TGTGCCAGCAGGAGTGGGGCAGTAGAGACCCAGTACTTC